These 30 T cell receptor beta chains were sequenced from one sample in a study of shared clonotypes between healthy human individuals. Some clones are missing from TCRdb's copy, which holds only in-frame ones; the method was immunoSEQ multiplex PCR. The sample lists approximately 940,000 clones, approximately 80% occurring once. Sequencing was done on a sample of memory CD4+ T cells sorted from blood. Subset described: CD45RA-negative fraction. These receptors were obtained from a man aged 18 to 35 in good health.

The genes are TRBV9 and TRBJ2-1; tentatively, D is TRBD1 (6 bases). Trimming stripped 4 bases from V and 0 bases from J, with 17 bases between. This CDR3 is 17 amino acids long. The germline CDR1 and CDR2 sequences are SGDLS and YYNGEE. The CDR3 protein is CASSPTGSGFSYNEQFF. The CDR3, as DNA: TGTGCCAGCAGCCCGACAGGCTCAGGGTTCTCCTACAATGAGCAGTTCTTC.

The chain combines TRBV5-6 with TRBJ1-5; no clear D. The length of the CDR3 is 12 residues. V shed 4 bases and J shed 6 bases, with 8 bases lying between them. Germline V gene lookup returns CDR1 SGHDT and CDR2 YYEEEE. The chain's CDR3 is CASSRRGQPQHF. CDR3 DNA sequence: TGTGCCAGCAGCCGGAGAGGTCAGCCCCAGCATTTT.

This chain links TRBV2 with TRBJ2-2; the match to TRBD1 covers 8 bases. The length of the CDR3 is 15 residues. The junction had 7 bases not matched to a gene; V was cut back by 6 bases and J by 4 bases. The germline V gene has CDR1 SNHLY and CDR2 FYNNEI. CDR3 sequence: CASSGQGMGTGELFF. The CDR3 DNA reads as TGTGCCAGCAGCGGACAGGGAATGGGCACCGGGGAGCTGTTTTTT.

A single count supports this clone. The rearrangement joins TRBV2 to TRBJ1-2, with 10 bases matching TRBD1. Trimming took 6 bases from V and 4 from J; bases not matched to a gene: 5. There are 14 residues in the CDR3. The germline V gene has CDR1 SNHLY and CDR2 FYNNEI. The CDR3 DNA is TGTGCCAGCAGCGGGGACAGGGGAACCTATGGCTACACCTTC. Translated: CASSGDRGTYGYTF.

The chain recombines TRBV6-5 with TRBJ2-5, with TRBD1 matching 9 bases. Germline V lookup: CDR1 MNHEY, CDR2 SVGAGI. The CDR3 is 15 amino acids. Trimming cost V 6 bases and J 2 bases; bases outside gene matches: 7. The CDR3 bases are TGTGCCAGCAGAGCCGGGACAGGGCGGCAAGAGACCCAGTACTTC. Amino acid sequence: CASRAGTGRQETQYF.

A remark on this clone: A much more abundant neighbour one base away suggests this may be a read error. This sample also contains other DNA sequences that code for the same CDR3. The chain links TRBV6-6 to TRBJ2-5, with unresolved D. V dropped 6 bases and J dropped 4 bases, with 6 bases sitting between them. Germline V gene data show CDR1 as MNHNY and CDR2 as SVGAGI (reference sequence). The CDR3 consists of 11 residues. The CDR3 region has the DNA TGTGCCAGCAGCTGGGGAGAGACCCAGTACTTC. It specifies CASSWGETQYF.

J is TRBJ1-4 and V is TRBV5-1; D gene uncertain. V dropped 0 bases and J dropped 0 bases, with 6 bases sitting between them. Per the germline V gene, CDR1 is SGHRS and CDR2 is YFSETQ. The CDR3 has 15 residues. DNA for the CDR3: TGCGCCAGCAGCTTGGTCGGCGCAACTAATGAAAAACTGTTTTTT. It encodes CASSLVGATNEKLFF.

The sample holds a few counts of this clone. V and J are TRBV9 and TRBJ2-7; D perhaps matches TRBD1 (6 bases). V was pared by 2 bases and J by 4 bases, with 13 bases between. The CDR3 loop spans 14 amino acids. Germline V lookup: CDR1 SGDLS, CDR2 YYNGEE. The CDR3 region is CASSVGQNPYEQYF. CDR3 DNA: TGTGCCAGCAGCGTCGGACAGAACCCATACGAGCAGTACTTC.

The chain is built from TRBV25-1 and TRBJ2-7; D gene ambiguous. Germline CDR1 and CDR2: MGHDK and SYGVNS. The CDR3 consists of 11 residues. V lost 5 bases to trimming and J lost 3 bases, with 5 bases between them. CDR3 DNA: TGTGCCAGCAGTTTGTACTACGAGCAGTACTTC. This encodes CASSLYYEQYF.

The chain couples TRBV20-1 to TRBJ2-3; the D is unclear. The CDR3 consists of 11 residues. The ends were cut back, 6 bases at V and 3 bases at J, with 7 bases in the middle. Per the germline V gene, CDR1 is DFQATT and CDR2 is SNEGSKA (reference sequence). This CDR3 reads CSAHETDTQYF. The DNA of the CDR3 is TGCAGTGCCCATGAGACAGATACGCAGTATTTT.

CDR3 protein: CASLRVLQGEQFF. The CDR3, as DNA: TGTGCCAGCTTAAGGGTGTTGCAAGGTGAGCAGTTCTTC. The rearrangement links TRBV6-1 to TRBJ2-1; D not certain. Looked up from germline, CDR1 is MNHNS and CDR2 is SASEGT. V was clipped by 8 bases and J by 9 bases, with 17 bases between them. The CDR3 runs to 13 residues.

This chain uses TRBV7-9 with TRBJ2-7; 8 bases agree with TRBD1. CDR1 is SEHNR and CDR2 is FQNEAQ in the germline V gene (reference sequence). The CDR3 is 19 residues long. The J segment lost 0 bases and the V segment lost 0 bases, leaving 13 bases of the junction unmatched. The CDR3 nucleotides are TGTGCCAGCAGCTTAGCGGTAGGTGCAGGGGGCTATAGCTCCTACGAGCAGTACTTC. This sequence encodes CASSLAVGAGGYSSYEQYF.

V is TRBV5-4 and J is TRBJ2-7, with D unresolved. V lost 5 bases and J 2 bases, leaving 8 bases between the germline ends. The germline V gene has CDR1 SGHNT and CDR2 YYREEE (reference sequence). The CDR3 covers 12 residues. This CDR3 reads CASSFGPYEQYF. DNA of the CDR3: TGTGCCAGCAGTTTTGGACCCTACGAGCAGTACTTC. Filled out from reference TRBV5-4 and TRBJ2-7, the complete variable domain reads ETGVTQSPTHLIKTRGQQVTLRCSSQSGHNTVSWYQQALGQGPQFIFQYYREEENGRGNFPPRFSGLQFPNYSSELNVNALELDDSALYLCASSFGPYEQYFGPGTRLTVT.

The chain is built from TRBV18 and TRBJ1-5; D gene ambiguous. Trimming left V 0 bases short and J 9 bases short, with 9 bases between. CDR3 length: 13 residues. Germline V CDR1 and CDR2: KGHSH, LQKENI. The CDR3 here is CASSPPSEGPQHF. CDR3 nucleotides: TGTGCCAGCTCACCACCGAGTGAAGGGCCCCAGCATTTT.

This clone was observed at least ten times. J is TRBJ1-3 and V is TRBV14; no clear D gene. Germline-derived CDR1 and CDR2 are SGHDN and FVKESK. The CDR3 extends over 14 amino acids. Deletions cut 2 bases from V and 4 bases from J, with 9 bases between. CDR3 in amino acids: CASSQFGAGNTIYF. CDR3 nucleotide sequence: TGTGCCAGCAGCCAATTTGGAGCGGGAAACACCATATATTTT.

This rearrangement joins TRBV30 to TRBJ2-7; no firm D call. There are 12 residues in the CDR3. Germline V CDR1 and CDR2: GTSNPN, SVGIG (reference sequence). Between the trimmed V and J ends, which lost 2 bases and 3 bases, there was a span of 8 bases. DNA for the CDR3: TGTGCCTGGAGTCATGAAGTCTACGAGCAGTACTTC. The encoded protein is CAWSHEVYEQYF.

The V and J genes are TRBV7-9 and TRBJ1-3, with unresolved D. V was shortened by 3 bases and J by 0 bases, with 12 bases between the two germline ends. CDR1 is SEHNR and CDR2 is FQNEAQ in the germline V gene (reference sequence). The CDR3 extends over 16 amino acids. The chain's CDR3 is CASSFRTGVSGNTIYF. In DNA form, the CDR3 reads TGTGCCAGCAGCTTTAGGACGGGCGTCTCTGGAAACACCATATATTTT.

The chain uses TRBV19 and TRBJ2-3; perhaps D is TRBD1 or TRBD2 (5 bases each). Germline-derived CDR1 and CDR2 are LNHDA and SQIVND (reference sequence). The V end was cut by 5 bases, the J end by 8 bases, with 17 bases between. The CDR3 loop spans 14 amino acids. CDR3 sequence (DNA): TGTGCCAGTAGTGTCCGGGACCCGCTTGGTACGCAGTATTTT. This encodes CASSVRDPLGTQYF.

This clone was counted a few times. The V and J genes are TRBV4-1 and TRBJ2-2; 9 nucleotides align to TRBD2. J gave up 1 base and V 1 base, and 1 base lay outside the gene matches. The CDR3 has 16 residues. Germline CDR1 reads MGHRA; CDR2 reads YSYEKL. CDR3 loop: CASSQASGKNTGELFF. The CDR3 DNA sequence: TGCGCCAGCAGCCAAGCTAGCGGGAAGAACACCGGGGAGCTGTTTTTT.

A note on this clone: The sample holds other DNA sequences that translate to the same CDR3. J is TRBJ2-7 and V is TRBV7-9, with TRBD2 matching over 14 bases. In germline, CDR1 is SEHNR, CDR2 FQNEAQ (reference sequence). This CDR3 is 17 amino acids long. The V gene end was trimmed by 4 bases and the J gene end by 4 bases; junction bases not matched to a gene: 9. The CDR3 protein is CASSSGLAGGYSYEQYF. For the CDR3, the DNA is TGTGCCAGCAGCTCCGGACTAGCGGGAGGATACTCATACGAGCAGTACTTC.

The chain has TRBV28 and TRBJ2-5; TRBD1 matches at 10 bases. The germline V gene has CDR1 MDHEN and CDR2 SYDVKM. The CDR3 has 14 amino acids. Trimming cost V 6 bases and J 4 bases; bases outside gene matches: 5. The CDR3 here is CASREDRGLETQYF. In DNA, the CDR3 is TGTGCCAGCAGGGAAGACAGGGGGCTAGAGACCCAGTACTTC. The full variable domain, in which reference TRBV28 and TRBJ2-5 provide the parts outside the CDR3, is DVKVTQSSRYLVKRTGEKVFLECVQDMDHENMFWYRQDPGLGLRLIYFSYDVKMKEKGDIPEGYSVSREKKERFSLILESASTNQTSMYLCASREDRGLETQYFGPGTRLLVL.

This clone has only a few counts. This rearrangement joins TRBV19 to TRBJ2-4, with a weak D call TRBD1 (6 bases). The CDR3 loop spans 16 amino acids. With 4 bases removed from V and 0 bases from J, the gap between germline ends came to 13 bases. Germline lookup yields CDR1 LNHDA and CDR2 SQIVND (reference sequence). CDR3 coding DNA: TGTGCCAGTAGTAATGGGGGCTTTTCAGCCAAAAACATTCAGTACTTC. This translates into CASSNGGFSAKNIQYF.

This clone showed up just once. This chain joins TRBV18 and TRBJ2-5, with D possibly matching TRBD2 (7 bases). Germline V gene lookup returns CDR1 KGHSH and CDR2 LQKENI. The V end was cut by 1 base, the J end by 4 bases, with 16 bases between. CDR3 length: 16 amino acids. CDR3 nucleotides: TGTGCCAGCTCACCACGGAGGGGGGGAAACGCAGAGACCCAGTACTTC. Translated, it gives CASSPRRGGNAETQYF.

The J gene is TRBJ2-1, the V gene TRBV11-2; 7 bases agree with TRBD1. Trimming removed 5 bases from V and 8 bases from J; junction bases left unmatched: 12. There are 15 residues in the CDR3. The germline V gene encodes CDR1 SGHAT and CDR2 FQNNGV. This CDR3 reads CASSLVGVGGYEQFF. The CDR3 bases are TGTGCCAGCAGCCTGGTGGGGGTAGGGGGCTATGAGCAGTTCTTC.

This clone appeared once. This chain uses TRBV5-1 with TRBJ2-7; D unresolved. This CDR3 comprises 14 residues. The V and J ends lost 1 base and 0 bases respectively, with 8 bases between them. Germline V gene data show CDR1 as SGHRS and CDR2 as YFSETQ. This chain's CDR3 is CASSLIPSSYEQYF. The CDR3 DNA follows: TGCGCCAGCAGCTTGATCCCAAGCTCCTACGAGCAGTACTTC.

V is TRBV5-6 and J is TRBJ1-2; TRBD1 matches 10 bases. V shed 1 base, J shed 2 bases, and the junction held 5 bases outside the gene matches. The CDR3 length is 16 residues. CDR1 and CDR2 from the germline V gene are SGHDT and YYEEEE. The CDR3 coding sequence is TGTGCCAGCAGCTTGAGGTCGACAGGGGGCAACTATGGCTACACCTTC. Protein: CASSLRSTGGNYGYTF.

Points on this clone: Within the sample, other DNA sequences also encode this same CDR3. The chain employs TRBV29-1 and TRBJ2-7; 8 nucleotides agree with TRBD1. V was clipped by 4 bases and J by 7 bases; unmatched bases: 6. The CDR3 is 12 amino acids. Per the germline V gene, CDR1 is SQVTM and CDR2 is ANQGSEA. Here the CDR3 DNA reads TGCAGCGTTGGGCAGGGGGCGCGGGAGCAGTACTTC. It specifies CSVGQGAREQYF.

This sequence joins TRBV2 and TRBJ2-1; the D is unclear. The CDR3 runs 13 residues. The V end lost 0 bases, the J end lost 6 bases, and 6 bases lay between the germline ends. Germline lookup yields CDR1 SNHLY and CDR2 FYNNEI. CDR3 nucleotide sequence: TGTGCCAGCAGTGAAGCGCAACTCAATGAGCAGTTCTTC. Its translation is CASSEAQLNEQFF. The full variable domain, completed using reference TRBV2 and TRBJ2-1, is EPEVTQTPSHQVTQMGQEVILRCVPISNHLYFYWYRQILGQKVEFLVSFYNNEISEKSEIFDDQFSVERPDGSNFTLKIRSTKLEDSAMYFCASSEAQLNEQFFGPGTRLTVL.

V is TRBV7-2 and J is TRBJ2-7; D gene unclear. In germline, CDR1 is SGHTA, CDR2 FQGNSA. V was trimmed by 0 bases and J by 4 bases, leaving 13 bases between them. This CDR3 spans 15 amino acids. CDR3 coding DNA: TGTGCCAGCAGCTTAGCTGTCGGTAAAGAATACGAGCAGTACTTC. It encodes CASSLAVGKEYEQYF.

This clone occurred many times. V gene TRBV10-2 combines with J gene TRBJ2-7; perhaps TRBD1 as D (6 bases). Germline V CDR1 and CDR2: WSHSY, SAAADI. There are 14 residues in the CDR3. V dropped 1 base and J dropped 3 bases, with 10 bases sitting between them. The CDR3 DNA follows: TGCGCCAGCAGTGAGTACGGACAGAACTACGAGCAGTACTTC. Translation gives CASSEYGQNYEQYF.